This T cell receptor beta chain is drawn from a study of beta chain features in type 1 diabetes. This clone was recorded many times. One end of the junction does not line up with germline, which may come from a read error. Germline V gene lookup returns CDR1 SEHNR and CDR2 FQNEAQ (reference sequence). The CDR3 has 13 residues. Of the isolated RNA, all was reverse transcribed, and so the sequenced material was expressed TCRB transcripts. Produced via immunoSEQ multiplex PCR; TCRdb's table is partial and in-frame only. Found here are around 190,000 clones, approximately 13% of them singletons; the top ten hold 0.55% to 0.8%.

The chain carries TRBV7-9 and TRBJ2-2; D is unresolved. Sequences were obtained from central memory CD4+ T cells from blood. The sequence was collected from a woman under 30 in good health. The CDR3, as DNA: TGTGCCAGCCGCTTTACGAACACCGGGGAGCTGTTTTTT. Residues: CASRFTNTGELFF.